The 10 T cell receptor beta chains in this list originate from one sample, sequenced in a study of shared clonotypes between healthy human individuals. TCRdb's table, derived via immunoSEQ multiplex PCR, lists solely in-frame clones and lacks some. This table holds 2 million to 3 million clones, 93% found once. Specimen: naive CD4+ T cells from PBMCs. Subset reported: CD45RA+ positively selected. Source of these receptors: a man aged 18-30 years in good health. Some clones in this sample may be carry-over from other donors' samples.

This chain joins TRBV2 and TRBJ2-7; possible D gene TRBD2, 7 bases. The CDR3 is made up of 18 amino acids. The ends were cut back, 5 bases at V and 0 bases at J, with 23 bases in the middle. The V gene's germline CDR1 is SNHLY and CDR2 FYNNEI. CDR3 residues: CASSPRGGATILSYEQYF. For the CDR3, the DNA is TGTGCCAGCAGTCCCCGCGGGGGCGCGACAATCCTCTCCTACGAGCAGTACTTC.

The chain links TRBV30 to TRBJ1-1; D remains ambiguous. The CDR3 is 17 amino acids. V was trimmed by 1 base and J by 5 bases, leaving 23 bases between them. CDR1 and CDR2 from the germline V gene are GTSNPN and SVGIG (reference sequence). CDR3 sequence: CAWSASFGRTLFTEAFF. In DNA, the CDR3 is TGTGCCTGGAGTGCTTCCTTCGGACGGACCCTCTTTACTGAAGCTTTCTTT.

The table lists this clone with a few counts. The chain uses TRBV6-5 and TRBJ2-5, with a tentative D call TRBD1 (6 bases). The germline V gene has CDR1 MNHEY and CDR2 SVGAGI. The V end lost 2 bases, the J end lost 2 bases, and 6 bases lay between the germline ends. The CDR3 covers 13 residues. The CDR3 loop is CASSYQGQETQYF. The CDR3 region has the DNA TGTGCCAGCAGTTACCAGGGGCAAGAGACCCAGTACTTC.

V and J are TRBV10-3 and TRBJ2-1, with 14 nucleotides matching TRBD2. V gave up 11 bases and J gave up 1 base; unmatched junction bases: 10. This CDR3 comprises 17 residues. Germline CDR1 reads ENHRY; CDR2 reads SYGVKD. CDR3 sequence (DNA): TGTGCCTCCGGGACTAGCGGGAGAGAGGGGTCCTACAATGAGCAGTTCTTC. As protein: CASGTSGREGSYNEQFF.

This sequence joins TRBV5-6 and TRBJ1-1; D gene ambiguous. The V end was cut by 0 bases, the J end by 4 bases, with 10 bases between. CDR1 and CDR2 (germline): SGHDT, YYEEEE. CDR3 length equals 14 residues. CDR3 coding DNA: TGTGCCAGCAGCTTGGACGGGTTTAGCACTGAAGCTTTCTTT. Its protein is CASSLDGFSTEAFF.

This clone has just a few counts. V usage is TRBV29-1 and J usage is TRBJ1-4; no reliable D call. Trimming removed 4 bases at V and 7 bases at J, with 10 bases between. Germline-derived CDR1 and CDR2 are SQVTM and ANQGSEA. The CDR3 loop spans 12 amino acids. The CDR3: CSVARRGEKLFF. Written as DNA, the CDR3 is TGCAGCGTTGCCCGACGGGGTGAAAAACTGTTTTTT.

The V gene is TRBV5-1, the J gene TRBJ1-1; TRBD1 is a possible D gene (5 bases). Germline CDR1 and CDR2: SGHRS and YFSETQ. Between the trimmed V and J ends, which lost 4 bases and 5 bases, there was a span of 24 bases. The CDR3 runs 17 residues. The CDR3 region is CASSPGAGWGERTEAFF. For the CDR3, the DNA is TGCGCCAGCAGCCCCGGAGCAGGGTGGGGTGAAAGAACTGAAGCTTTCTTT. Full variable domain (rest looked up from reference TRBV5-1 and TRBJ1-1): KAGVTQTPRYLIKTRGQQVTLSCSPISGHRSVSWYQQTPGQGLQFLFEYFSETQRNKGNFPGRFSGRQFSNSRSEMNVSTLELGDSALYLCASSPGAGWGERTEAFFGQGTRLTVV.

The chain has TRBV28 and TRBJ1-3; D ambiguous. V dropped 6 bases and J dropped 4 bases, with 16 bases sitting between them. This CDR3 has 15 amino acids. Germline V CDR1 and CDR2: MDHEN, SYDVKM. This CDR3 reads CASSLISGVGNTIYF. As DNA, the CDR3 is TGTGCCAGCAGCCTGATTAGCGGGGTCGGAAACACCATATATTTT.

The V call is TRBV4-2, the J call TRBJ2-2, with D maybe TRBD2 (6 bases). The CDR3 has 14 residues. Germline V gives CDR1 LGHNA, CDR2 YNFKEQ. The V end was cut by 5 bases, the J end by 9 bases, with 16 bases between. The CDR3 DNA sequence: TGTGCCAGCAGCTCTCCGGAGGGGCCTTGGGAGCTGTTTTTT. Protein: CASSSPEGPWELFF.

J is TRBJ2-7 and V is TRBV19; D is perhaps TRBD2 (6 bases). V lost 5 bases to trimming and J lost 1 base, with 15 bases between them. Germline assignment: CDR1 LNHDA and CDR2 SQIVND (reference sequence). This CDR3 has 15 residues. The CDR3 protein is CASSGTDGGSYEQYF. As DNA, the CDR3 is TGTGCCAGTAGTGGGACGGACGGGGGATCCTACGAGCAGTACTTC.